Presented here are 8 T cell receptor beta chains from one specimen sequenced in a study of blood T cell repertoires in COVID-19. Repertoires were generated with immunoSEQ multiplex PCR, while TCRdb's copy carries only in-frame clones and drops some. Of fewer than 35,000 clones in the sample, about 79% were seen once. Sequenced material: peripheral blood. The source is a human donor in a cohort sampled during active COVID-19.

DNA for the CDR3: TGTGCCAGCAGCCGGGACAGGGGACCGGAAGGCTACACCTTC. It specifies CASSRDRGPEGYTF. The chain has TRBV2 and TRBJ1-2; 10 bases line up with TRBD1. Germline V gene sequence: CDR1 SNHLY, CDR2 FYNNEI. J lost 8 bases, V lost 6 bases, and 9 bases had no gene match. This CDR3 has 14 residues.

The J gene is TRBJ2-3, the V gene TRBV29-1; 13 bases align to TRBD2. This CDR3 is 17 amino acids long. Trimming removed 6 bases from V and 0 bases from J; junction bases left unmatched: 9. Germline CDR1 SQVTM, CDR2 ANQGSEA. CDR3: CSVDGLAGEISTDTQYF. Written as DNA, the CDR3 is TGCAGCGTCGATGGACTAGCGGGGGAAATTAGCACAGATACGCAGTATTTT.

J is TRBJ1-2 and V is TRBV7-2; D gene uncertain. The V gene lost 1 base and the J gene lost 4 bases, with 25 bases spanning the gap. CDR3 length: 19 residues. Per germline, CDR1 SGHTA and CDR2 FQGNSA. In DNA, the CDR3 is TGTGCCAGCAGCTTAGGTTCACTCCTCCCCCGGGTAGGCGGCTATGGCTACACCTTC. Amino acid sequence: CASSLGSLLPRVGGYGYTF.

The CDR3 is CASSLGSRGAAGELFF. The CDR3, as DNA: TGTGCCAGCAGCTTGGGGTCTCGGGGTGCAGCCGGGGAGCTGTTTTTT. V is TRBV7-6 and J is TRBJ2-2, with D tentatively TRBD2 (5 bases). Between the trimmed V and J ends, which lost 3 bases and 6 bases, there was a span of 17 bases. Germline CDR1 SGHVS, CDR2 FNYEAQ. The CDR3 extends over 16 amino acids.

CDR3 sequence reads: CASSPTAPGQGDYNEQFF. As DNA, the CDR3 is TGTGCCAGCAGTCCCACGGCCCCGGGACAGGGAGACTACAATGAGCAGTTCTTC. This chain links TRBV27 with TRBJ2-1, with TRBD1 matching over 9 bases. CDR3 length: 18 amino acids. The V gene's germline CDR1 is MNHEY and CDR2 SMNVEV (reference sequence). The ends lost 5 bases at V and 3 bases at J; junction bases unmatched: 14.

The V gene is TRBV7-2, the J gene TRBJ2-3, with D maybe TRBD2 (6 bases). CDR3 length: 16 residues. Trimming removed 5 bases at V and 3 bases at J, with 18 bases between. Germline V lookup: CDR1 SGHTA, CDR2 FQGNSA. Written as DNA, the CDR3 is TGTGCCAGCAGCCAAGACAGTCCGGGGGAAACAGATACGCAGTATTTT. Protein sequence: CASSQDSPGETDTQYF.

The rearrangement links TRBV28 to TRBJ2-7; no clear D gene. Trimming pared 4 bases from V and 2 bases from J, leaving 12 bases between. The germline CDR1 and CDR2 sequences are MDHEN and SYDVKM. The CDR3 covers 14 residues. CDR3 amino acids: CASSSSHRPYEQYF. CDR3 sequence (DNA): TGTGCCAGCAGTTCCTCCCACAGACCCTACGAGCAGTACTTC.

The CDR3 sequence is CASSYRGTGGTEAFF. CDR3 in DNA: TGTGCCAGCAGTTACCGGGGGACAGGGGGCACTGAAGCTTTCTTT. The rearrangement uses TRBV6-5 and TRBJ1-1, with TRBD1 matching 11 bases. The length of the CDR3 is 15 residues. The J segment lost 4 bases and the V segment lost 2 bases, leaving 3 bases of the junction unmatched. The germline V gene has CDR1 MNHEY and CDR2 SVGAGI.